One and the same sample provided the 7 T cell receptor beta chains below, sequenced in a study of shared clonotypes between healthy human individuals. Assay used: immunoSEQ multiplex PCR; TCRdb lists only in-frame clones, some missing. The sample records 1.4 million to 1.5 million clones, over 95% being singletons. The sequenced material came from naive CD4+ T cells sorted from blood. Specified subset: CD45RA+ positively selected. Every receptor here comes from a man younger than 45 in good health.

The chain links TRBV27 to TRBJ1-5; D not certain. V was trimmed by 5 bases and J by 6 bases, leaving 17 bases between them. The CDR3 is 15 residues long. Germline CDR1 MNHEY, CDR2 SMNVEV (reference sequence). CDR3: CASSASHGRGQPQHF. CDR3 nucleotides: TGTGCCAGCAGTGCAAGTCACGGCCGGGGTCAGCCCCAGCATTTT.

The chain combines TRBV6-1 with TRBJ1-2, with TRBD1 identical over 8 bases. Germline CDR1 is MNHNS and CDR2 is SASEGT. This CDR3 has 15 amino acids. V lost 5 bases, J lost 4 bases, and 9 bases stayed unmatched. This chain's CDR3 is CASSTGTGESYGYTF. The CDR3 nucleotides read TGTGCCAGCAGTACCGGGACAGGCGAATCCTATGGCTACACCTTC.

This chain's CDR3 is CASTLELGHLYEQYF. CDR3 nucleotide sequence: TGCGCCAGCACTCTTGAATTGGGACACCTGTACGAGCAGTACTTC. The chain joins TRBV5-1 to TRBJ2-7, with D maybe TRBD1 (6 bases). CDR1 SGHRS and CDR2 YFSETQ come from the germline V gene. The V and J ends lost 6 bases and 4 bases respectively, with 20 bases between them. The CDR3 is 15 residues long. The whole variable domain, remainder taken from reference TRBV5-1 and TRBJ2-7, is KAGVTQTPRYLIKTRGQQVTLSCSPISGHRSVSWYQQTPGQGLQFLFEYFSETQRNKGNFPGRFSGRQFSNSRSEMNVSTLELGDSALYLCASTLELGHLYEQYFGPGTRLTVT.

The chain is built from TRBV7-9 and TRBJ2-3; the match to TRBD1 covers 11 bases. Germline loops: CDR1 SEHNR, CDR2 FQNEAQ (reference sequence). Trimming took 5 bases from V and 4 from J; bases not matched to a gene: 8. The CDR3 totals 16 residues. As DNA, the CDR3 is TGTGCCAGCAGCCCCGGGGACAGGGGGAATGCAGATACGCAGTATTTT. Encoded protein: CASSPGDRGNADTQYF.

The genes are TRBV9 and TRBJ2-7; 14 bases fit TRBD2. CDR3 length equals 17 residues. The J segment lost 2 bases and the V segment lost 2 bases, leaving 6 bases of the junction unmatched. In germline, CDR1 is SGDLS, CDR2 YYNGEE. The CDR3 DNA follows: TGTGCCAGCAGCGTTGGACTAGCGGGAGGAGGGACCTACGAGCAGTACTTC. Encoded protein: CASSVGLAGGGTYEQYF.

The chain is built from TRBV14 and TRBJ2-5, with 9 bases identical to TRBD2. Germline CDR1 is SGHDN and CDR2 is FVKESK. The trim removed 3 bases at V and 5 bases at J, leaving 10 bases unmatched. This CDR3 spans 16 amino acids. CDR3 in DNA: TGTGCCAGCAGCCACATAGCGGGAGATTCGGAGGAGACCCAGTACTTC. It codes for CASSHIAGDSEETQYF.

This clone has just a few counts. CDR3 sequence reads: CSVGTGLETQYF. CDR3 sequence (DNA): TGCAGCGTCGGGACAGGGCTAGAGACCCAGTACTTC. The chain combines TRBV29-1 with TRBJ2-5; 9 bases line up with TRBD1. The CDR3 contains 12 residues. Looked up from germline, CDR1 is SQVTM and CDR2 is ANQGSEA. Losses at the gene ends were 6 bases for V and 4 bases for J; bases not matched to a gene: 3.